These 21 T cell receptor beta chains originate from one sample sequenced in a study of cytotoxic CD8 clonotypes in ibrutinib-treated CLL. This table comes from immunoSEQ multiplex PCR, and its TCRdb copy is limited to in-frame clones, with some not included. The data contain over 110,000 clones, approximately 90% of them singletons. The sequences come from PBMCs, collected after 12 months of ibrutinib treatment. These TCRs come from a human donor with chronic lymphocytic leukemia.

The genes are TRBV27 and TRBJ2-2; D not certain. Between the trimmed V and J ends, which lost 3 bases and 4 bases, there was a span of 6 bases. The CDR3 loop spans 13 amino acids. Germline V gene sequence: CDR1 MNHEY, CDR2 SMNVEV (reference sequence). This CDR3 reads CASSFSSTGELFF. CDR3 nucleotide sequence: TGTGCCAGCAGTTTTTCCTCCACCGGGGAGCTGTTTTTT.

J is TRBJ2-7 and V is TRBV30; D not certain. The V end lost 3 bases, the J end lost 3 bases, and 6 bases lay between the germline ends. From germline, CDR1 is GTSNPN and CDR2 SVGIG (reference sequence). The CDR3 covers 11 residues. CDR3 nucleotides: TGTGCCTGGAGCTCTAACTACGAGCAGTACTTC. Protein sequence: CAWSSNYEQYF.

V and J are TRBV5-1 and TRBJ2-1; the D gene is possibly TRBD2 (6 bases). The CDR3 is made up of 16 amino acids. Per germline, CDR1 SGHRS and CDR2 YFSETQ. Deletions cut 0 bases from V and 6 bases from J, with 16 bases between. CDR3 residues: CASSLAEGGKTNEQFF. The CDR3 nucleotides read TGCGCCAGCAGCTTGGCCGAGGGCGGGAAGACCAATGAGCAGTTCTTC.

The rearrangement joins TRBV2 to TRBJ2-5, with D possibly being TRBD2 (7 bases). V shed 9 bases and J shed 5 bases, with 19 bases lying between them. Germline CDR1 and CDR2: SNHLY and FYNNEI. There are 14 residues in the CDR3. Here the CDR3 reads CASWPGGLGETQYF. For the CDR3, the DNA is TGTGCCAGTTGGCCGGGGGGCCTGGGGGAGACCCAGTACTTC.

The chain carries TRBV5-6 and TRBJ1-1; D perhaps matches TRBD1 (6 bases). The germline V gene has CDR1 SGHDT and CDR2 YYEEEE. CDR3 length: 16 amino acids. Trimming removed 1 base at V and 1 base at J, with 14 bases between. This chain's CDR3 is CASSLRVTGRNTEAFF. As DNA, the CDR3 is TGTGCCAGCAGCTTGCGAGTGACAGGTAGGAACACTGAAGCTTTCTTT.

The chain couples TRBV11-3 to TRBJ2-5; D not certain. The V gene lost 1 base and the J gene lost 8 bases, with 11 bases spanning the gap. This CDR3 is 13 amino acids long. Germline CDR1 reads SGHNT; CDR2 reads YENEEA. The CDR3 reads CASSLGYGATQYF. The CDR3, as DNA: TGTGCCAGCAGCTTAGGCTATGGAGCTACCCAGTACTTC.

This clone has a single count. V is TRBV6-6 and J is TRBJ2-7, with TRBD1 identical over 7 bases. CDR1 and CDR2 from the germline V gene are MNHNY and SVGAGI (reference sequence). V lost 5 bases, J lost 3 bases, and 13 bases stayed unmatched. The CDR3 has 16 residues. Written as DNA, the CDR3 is TGTGCCAGCAGTCTTCAGAGGACAGGAAATGACTACGAGCAGTACTTC. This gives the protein CASSLQRTGNDYEQYF.

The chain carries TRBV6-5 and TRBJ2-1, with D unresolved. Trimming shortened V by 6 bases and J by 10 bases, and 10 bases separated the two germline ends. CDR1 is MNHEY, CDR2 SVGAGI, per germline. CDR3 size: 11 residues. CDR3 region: CASRDAYEQFF. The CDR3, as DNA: TGTGCCAGCAGGGACGCATACGAGCAGTTCTTC.

The CDR3 loop reads CAWTSDPGLAGETQYF. In DNA form, the CDR3 reads TGTGCCTGGACCTCCGACCCGGGACTAGCGGGAGAGACCCAGTACTTC. V is TRBV30 and J is TRBJ2-5, with 12 bases identical to TRBD2. The CDR3 totals 16 residues. With V trimmed by 4 bases and J by 4 bases, 10 bases remained unmatched. The germline V gene encodes CDR1 GTSNPN and CDR2 SVGIG (reference sequence).

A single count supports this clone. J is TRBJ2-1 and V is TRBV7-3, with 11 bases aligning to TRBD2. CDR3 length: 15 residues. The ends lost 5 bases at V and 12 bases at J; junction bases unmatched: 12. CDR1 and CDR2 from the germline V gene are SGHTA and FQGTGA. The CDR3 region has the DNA TGTGCCAGCAGCAATCAGGGACTAGCGGTGGACGGGCAGTTCTTC. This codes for CASSNQGLAVDGQFF.

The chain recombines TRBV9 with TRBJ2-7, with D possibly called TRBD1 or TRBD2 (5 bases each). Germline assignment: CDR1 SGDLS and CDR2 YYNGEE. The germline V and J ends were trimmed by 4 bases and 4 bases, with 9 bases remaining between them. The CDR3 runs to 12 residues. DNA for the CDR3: TGTGCCAGCAGCCGAGGGGATTACGAGCAGTACTTC. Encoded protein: CASSRGDYEQYF.

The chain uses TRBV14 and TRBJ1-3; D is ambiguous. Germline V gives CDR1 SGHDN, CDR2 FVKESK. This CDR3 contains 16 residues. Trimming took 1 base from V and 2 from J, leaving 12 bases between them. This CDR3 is CASSQVVATAGNTIYF. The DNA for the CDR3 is TGTGCCAGCAGCCAAGTTGTAGCTACAGCTGGAAACACCATATATTTT.

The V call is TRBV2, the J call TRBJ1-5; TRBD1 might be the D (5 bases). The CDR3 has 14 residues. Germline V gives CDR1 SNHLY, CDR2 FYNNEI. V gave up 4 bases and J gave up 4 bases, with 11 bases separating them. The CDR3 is CASSVGTGNQPQHF. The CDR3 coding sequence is TGTGCCAGCAGTGTGGGGACGGGAAATCAGCCCCAGCATTTT.

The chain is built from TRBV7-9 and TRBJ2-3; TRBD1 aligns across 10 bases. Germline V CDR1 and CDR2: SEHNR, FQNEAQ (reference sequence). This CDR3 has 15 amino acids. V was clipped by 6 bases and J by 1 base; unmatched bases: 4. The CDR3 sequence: CASRLGTGGTDTQYF. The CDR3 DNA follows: TGTGCCAGCAGACTCGGGACAGGGGGCACAGATACGCAGTATTTT. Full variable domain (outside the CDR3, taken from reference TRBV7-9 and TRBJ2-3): DTGVSQNPRHKITKRGQNVTFRCDPISEHNRLYWYRQTLGQGPEFLTYFQNEAQLEKSRLLSDRFSAERPKGSFSTLEIQRTEQGDSAMYLCASRLGTGGTDTQYFGPGTRLTVL.

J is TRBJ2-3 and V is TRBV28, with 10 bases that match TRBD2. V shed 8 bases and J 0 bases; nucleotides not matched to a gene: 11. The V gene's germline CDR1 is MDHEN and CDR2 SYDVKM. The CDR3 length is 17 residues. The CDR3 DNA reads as TGTGCCAGCGTAGCGGGAGGCGACCCAACTAGCACAGATACGCAGTATTTT. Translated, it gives CASVAGGDPTSTDTQYF.

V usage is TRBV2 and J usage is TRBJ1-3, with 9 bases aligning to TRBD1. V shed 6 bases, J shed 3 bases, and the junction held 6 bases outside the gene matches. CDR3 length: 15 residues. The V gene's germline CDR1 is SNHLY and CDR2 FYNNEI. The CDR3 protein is CASSGQGQGGNTIYF. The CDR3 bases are TGTGCCAGCAGCGGACAGGGGCAAGGTGGAAACACCATATATTTT.

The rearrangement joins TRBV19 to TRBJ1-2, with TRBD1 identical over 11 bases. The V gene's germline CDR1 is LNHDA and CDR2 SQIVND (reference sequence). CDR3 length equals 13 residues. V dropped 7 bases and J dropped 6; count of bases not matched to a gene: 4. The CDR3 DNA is TGTGCCAGTAATCAGGGACAGGGGGATGGCTACACCTTC. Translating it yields CASNQGQGDGYTF.

The CDR3 bases are TGTGCCAGCAGCCCTCGGGCGGGCAATTACTACGAGCAGTACTTC. It is translated as CASSPRAGNYYEQYF. This sequence joins TRBV7-9 and TRBJ2-7; D perhaps matches TRBD2 (5 bases). V shed 5 bases and J shed 3 bases, with 17 bases lying between them. The germline CDR1 and CDR2 sequences are SEHNR and FQNEAQ (reference sequence). The CDR3 runs to 15 residues. The whole variable domain, filled in from reference TRBV7-9 and TRBJ2-7, reads DTGVSQNPRHKITKRGQNVTFRCDPISEHNRLYWYRQTLGQGPEFLTYFQNEAQLEKSRLLSDRFSAERPKGSFSTLEIQRTEQGDSAMYLCASSPRAGNYYEQYFGPGTRLTVT.

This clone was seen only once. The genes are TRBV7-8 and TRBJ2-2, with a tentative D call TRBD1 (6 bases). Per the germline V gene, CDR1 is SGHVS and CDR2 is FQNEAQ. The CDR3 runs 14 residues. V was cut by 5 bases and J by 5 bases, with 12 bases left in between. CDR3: CASSLQGTTGELFF. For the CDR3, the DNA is TGTGCCAGCAGCCTACAGGGAACAACCGGGGAGCTGTTTTTT.

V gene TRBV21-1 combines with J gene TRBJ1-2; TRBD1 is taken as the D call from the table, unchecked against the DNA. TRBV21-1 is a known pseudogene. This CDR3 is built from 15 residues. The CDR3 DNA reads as TGTGCCAGCAGCAAAGGGTTACAATTAACCTATGGCTACACCTTC. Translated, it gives CASSKGLQLTYGYTF.

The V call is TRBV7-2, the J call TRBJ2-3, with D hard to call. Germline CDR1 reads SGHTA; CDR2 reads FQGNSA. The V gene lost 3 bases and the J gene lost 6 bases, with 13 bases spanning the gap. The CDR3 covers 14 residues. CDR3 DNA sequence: TGTGCCAGCAGCTTGGTGGCTAGTCCGGATACGCAGTATTTT. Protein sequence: CASSLVASPDTQYF. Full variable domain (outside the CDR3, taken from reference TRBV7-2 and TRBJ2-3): GAGVSQSPSNKVTEKGKDVELRCDPISGHTALYWYRQSLGQGLEFLIYFQGNSAPDKSGLPSDRFSAERTGGSVSTLTIQRTQQEDSAVYLCASSLVASPDTQYFGPGTRLTVL.